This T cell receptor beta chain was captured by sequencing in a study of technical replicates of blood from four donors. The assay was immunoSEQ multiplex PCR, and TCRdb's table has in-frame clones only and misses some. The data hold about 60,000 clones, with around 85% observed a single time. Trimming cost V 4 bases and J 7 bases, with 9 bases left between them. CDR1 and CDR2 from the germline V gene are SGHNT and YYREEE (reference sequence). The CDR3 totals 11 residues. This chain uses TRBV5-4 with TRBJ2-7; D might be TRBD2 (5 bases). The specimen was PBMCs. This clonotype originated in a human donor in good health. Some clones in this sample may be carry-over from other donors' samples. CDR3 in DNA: TGTGCCAGCAGCCACACGGGGGAGCAGTACTTC. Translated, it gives CASSHTGEQYF. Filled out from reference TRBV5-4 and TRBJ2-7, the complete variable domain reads ETGVTQSPTHLIKTRGQQVTLRCSSQSGHNTVSWYQQALGQGPQFIFQYYREEENGRGNFPPRFSGLQFPNYSSELNVNALELDDSALYLCASSHTGEQYFGPGTRLTVT.